This is a list of T cell receptor beta chains from one sample in a study of blood T cell repertoires in COVID-19. Libraries were prepared by immunoSEQ multiplex PCR; TCRdb keeps only in-frame clonotypes and omits some of them. The sample lists around 140,000 clones; roughly 79% were seen once. The sequenced material came from peripheral blood. The source of these receptors is a human donor in a cohort sampled during active COVID-19. Both conserved end residues are part of each CDR3. D genes are given only for firm matches. Rows give clone size only sometimes, using once, few, many, or a class for an expanded clone.

J	V	D	size	CDR3	DNA
TRBJ2-7	TRBV18	TRBD1	.	CASSTGTGGYEQYF	TGTGCCAGCTCAACCGGGACAGGGGGCTACGAGCAGTACTTC
TRBJ1-2	TRBV5-4	.	.	CASRDGQIPGYTF	TGTGCCAGCAGAGACGGACAGATTCCTGGCTACACCTTC
TRBJ2-3	TRBV5-6	.	.	CASSLVRDTQYF	TGTGCCAGCAGCCTGGTACGGGATACGCAGTATTTT
TRBJ1-1	TRBV11-1	.	.	CASSRRIQANTEAFF	TGTGCCAGCAGTCGTCGGATTCAGGCGAACACTGAAGCTTTCTTT
TRBJ2-7	TRBV7-8	.	few	CASSLAVSGTGTSYLSSYEQYF	TGTGCCAGCAGCTTAGCGGTGTCCGGGACAGGGACTAGTTATTTGAGCTCCTACGAGCAGTACTTC
TRBJ2-7	TRBV5-1	.	.	CASSLGVASYEQYF	TGCGCCAGCAGCTTAGGGGTTGCATCCTACGAGCAGTACTTC
TRBJ2-7	TRBV11-2	TRBD2	.	CASSTSGSSYEQYF	TGTGCCAGCAGCACCAGCGGGAGCTCCTACGAGCAGTACTTC
TRBJ2-3	TRBV20-1	.	few	CSASSGSGTDTQYF	TGCAGTGCTAGTTCGGGGTCGGGCACAGATACGCAGTATTTT
TRBJ2-1	TRBV18	TRBD2	.	CASSPRTSGRAAHYNEQFF	TGTGCCAGCTCACCAAGGACTAGCGGGAGGGCCGCACACTACAATGAGCAGTTCTTC
TRBJ2-7	TRBV13	TRBD1	.	CASSPRDRVPSLEQYF	TGTGCCAGCAGCCCACGGGACAGGGTACCTTCATTGGAGCAGTACTTC
TRBJ2-1	TRBV10-1	TRBD2	.	CASSSLTSGSAYNEQFF	TGCGCCAGCAGTTCTTTGACTAGCGGGAGTGCCTACAATGAGCAGTTCTTC
TRBJ2-6	TRBV28	.	.	CASSTGSSGANVLTF	TGTGCCAGCAGTACAGGGTCCTCTGGGGCCAACGTCCTGACTTTC
TRBJ2-7	TRBV4-3	TRBD1	.	CASSQYTGAYEQYF	TGCGCCAGCAGCCAATACACAGGGGCCTACGAGCAGTACTTC
TRBJ2-7	TRBV28	.	.	CASSRRDQSYEQYF	TGTGCCAGCAGTCGGCGGGACCAGTCCTACGAGCAGTACTTC
TRBJ2-5	TRBV5-1	TRBD2	.	CASGAGVGETQYF	TGCGCCAGCGGTGCGGGAGTGGGCGAGACCCAGTACTTC
TRBJ1-2	TRBV19	.	.	CASSMTGQLNYGYTF	TGTGCCAGTAGCATGACCGGACAGCTTAACTATGGCTACACCTTC
TRBJ2-5	TRBV4-1	.	once	CASSQEGAETQYF	TGCGCCAGCAGCCAAGAGGGAGCTGAGACCCAGTACTTC
TRBJ2-3	TRBV18	TRBD2	.	CASSPRSVSGRGTDTQYF	TGTGCCAGCTCACCAAGGTCCGTCAGCGGGAGAGGCACAGATACGCAGTATTTT
TRBJ2-7	TRBV6-5	.	.	CASSQKPRGYEQYF	TGTGCCAGCAGTCAAAAACCCCGGGGGTACGAGCAGTACTTC
TRBJ1-2	TRBV15	.	.	CATSRARNSYGYTF	TGTGCCACCAGCAGAGCCCGTAACTCCTATGGCTACACCTTC
TRBJ2-7	TRBV28	TRBD1	.	CASSWTGGYEQYF	TGTGCCAGCAGTTGGACAGGGGGCTACGAGCAGTACTTC
TRBJ1-5	TRBV6-1	.	.	CASSEGDSNQPQHF	TGTGCCAGCAGTGAAGGAGATAGCAATCAGCCCCAGCATTTT
TRBJ2-1	TRBV25-1	TRBD1	.	CATTTGGLFEQFF	TGTGCCACGACGACAGGGGGCCTCTTTGAGCAGTTCTTC
TRBJ1-1	TRBV6-2/TRBV6-3	.	.	CASSYQTDRENTEAFF	TGTGCCAGCAGTTACCAAACGGACAGAGAGAACACTGAAGCTTTCTTT
TRBJ1-5	TRBV28	.	.	CASRPGGGNQPQHF	TGTGCCAGCAGACCGGGGGGTGGCAATCAGCCCCAGCATTTT
TRBJ2-7	TRBV6-5	.	.	CASLRGGSSYEQYF	TGTGCCAGCTTAAGGGGCGGAAGCTCCTACGAGCAGTACTTC
TRBJ2-1	TRBV2	TRBD2	.	CATSLWGGRLDEQFF	TGTGCCACCTCATTGTGGGGGGGAAGGTTGGATGAGCAGTTCTTC